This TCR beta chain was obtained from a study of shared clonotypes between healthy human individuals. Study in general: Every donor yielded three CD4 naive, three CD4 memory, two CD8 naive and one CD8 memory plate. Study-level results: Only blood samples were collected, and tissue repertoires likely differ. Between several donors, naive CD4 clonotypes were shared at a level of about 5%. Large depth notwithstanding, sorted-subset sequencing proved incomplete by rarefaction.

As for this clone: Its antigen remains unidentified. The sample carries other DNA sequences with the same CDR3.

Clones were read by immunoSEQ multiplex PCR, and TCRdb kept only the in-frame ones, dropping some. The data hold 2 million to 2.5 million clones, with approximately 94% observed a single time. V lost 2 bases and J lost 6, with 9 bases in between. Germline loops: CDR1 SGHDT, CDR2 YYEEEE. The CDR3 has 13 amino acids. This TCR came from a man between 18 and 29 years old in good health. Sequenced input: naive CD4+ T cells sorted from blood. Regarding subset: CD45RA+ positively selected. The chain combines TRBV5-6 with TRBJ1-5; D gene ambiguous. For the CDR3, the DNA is TGTGCCAGCAGCTTAGCACCTGGTCAGCCCCAGCATTTT. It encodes CASSLAPGQPQHF.